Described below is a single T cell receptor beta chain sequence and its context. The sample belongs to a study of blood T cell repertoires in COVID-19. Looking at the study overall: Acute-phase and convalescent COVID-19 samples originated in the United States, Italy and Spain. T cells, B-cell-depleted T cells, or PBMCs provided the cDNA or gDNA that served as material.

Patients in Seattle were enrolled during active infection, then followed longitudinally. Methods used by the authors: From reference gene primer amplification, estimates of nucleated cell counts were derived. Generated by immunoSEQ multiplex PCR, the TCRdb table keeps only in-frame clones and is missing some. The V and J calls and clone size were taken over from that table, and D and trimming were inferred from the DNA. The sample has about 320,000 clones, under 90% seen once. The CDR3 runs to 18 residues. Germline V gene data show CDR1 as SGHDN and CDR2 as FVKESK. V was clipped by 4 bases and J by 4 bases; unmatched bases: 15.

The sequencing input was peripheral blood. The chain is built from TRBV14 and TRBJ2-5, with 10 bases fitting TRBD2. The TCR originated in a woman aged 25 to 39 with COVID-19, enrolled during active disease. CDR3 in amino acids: CASSPHLPRLAGRETQYF. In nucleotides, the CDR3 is TGTGCCAGCAGCCCCCACTTACCCAGACTAGCGGGTCGAGAGACCCAGTACTTC.